This TCR beta chain was found in a study of blood T cell repertoires in COVID-19. At the level of the study: Samples taken during acute and convalescent COVID-19 were collected in the United States, Italy and Spain.

Germline CDR1 MNHEY, CDR2 SMNVEV (reference sequence). V lost 4 bases, J lost 4 bases, and 10 bases lay in between. This CDR3 comprises 13 residues. Using immunoSEQ multiplex PCR, the repertoire was profiled, and TCRdb retains in-frame clones only, with some absent. This sample has approximately 390,000 clones, with 88% found just once. Ages ranged from roughly 18 to 100 years, with residence in more than 20 US areas. The origin of this receptor is a woman aged 40 to 49 with acute COVID-19. V and J are TRBV27 and TRBJ1-2; perhaps TRBD1 as D (5 bases). Input material: PBMCs or T cells enriched from blood (not recorded which). CDR3 sequence: CASSSPGGYGYTF. The CDR3 bases are TGTGCCAGCAGTTCTCCGGGGGGCTATGGCTACACCTTC.